This T cell receptor (beta chain) was sequenced during a study of cytomegalovirus exposure and HLA in healthy donors. The study, taken as a whole, reports: The sole available immune exposure information was CMV serostatus. For most TCR beta V segments, an earlier analysis put the productive rate at about 90% or about 30% of the time.

Comments on this clone: As yet, its antigen is unknown.

The length of the CDR3 is 13 residues. In germline, CDR1 is LNHDA, CDR2 SQIVND (reference sequence). V was pared by 3 bases and J by 5 bases, with 10 bases between. The PCR contained 60 Vbeta and 13 Jbeta primers. Assay: immunoSEQ multiplex PCR; the TCRdb copy retains only in-frame clones and omits some. The sample yields tens of thousands of clones, 55% to 65% seen once. V and J are TRBV19 and TRBJ1-1, with TRBD1 as a possible D gene (6 bases). The sequence was collected from a human donor in good health. Sequenced material: PBMCs. The CDR3 DNA reads TGTGCCAGTAGTATGCAGGGGAAGACTGAAGCTTTCTTT. It specifies CASSMQGKTEAFF.